These T cell receptor beta chains were read from a single sample in a study of T-cell memory formation after mild COVID-19. TCRdb re-derived calls from the 5' RACE reads in MiXCR, one entry per CDR3 protein. This sample has 290,000 or so distinct CDR3 sequences, with approximately 19% found just once. Sequences were obtained from PBMCs or a T cell subset sorted from them (not recorded which). The receptor source for this set is a man aged 18 to 29 who had mild COVID-19 (a few samples of this study predate the infection). Cell type and time point are not known. The CDR3 runs from the conserved cysteine through the conserved F or W. A D gene is named only where the DNA matches it firmly. The size entry is marked missing in some rows and otherwise reads once, few, many or a size class.

abundance,d_gene,v_gene,j_gene,CDR3nt,CDR3aa
many,TRBD2,TRBV20-1,TRBJ2-3,TGCAGTGCCCGAAACCTAGCGGACCTCACAGATACGCAGTATTTT,CSARNLADLTDTQYF
few,-,TRBV20-1,TRBJ1-1,TGCAGTGCAGGCAACTACACTGAAGCTTTCTTT,CSAGNYTEAFF
-,-,TRBV7-2,TRBJ2-3,TGTGCCAGCAGCGCTAGTGCGGCAGATACGCAGTATTTT,CASSASAADTQYF
few,TRBD2,TRBV10-3,TRBJ2-5,TGTGCCATCAGGGCAGCGGGGGGCCACCCTAACCAAGAGACCCAGTACTTC,CAIRAAGGHPNQETQYF
many,-,TRBV5-1,TRBJ2-1,TGCGCCAGCTGCCCCGGGAAGGAGTTTAATTTTTTCTCCTACAATGAGCAGTTCTTC,CASCPGKEFNFFSYNEQFF
few,-,TRBV5-1,TRBJ2-2,TGCGCCAGCAGCTTGGGACCCACGCGGGGGGAGCTGTTTTTT,CASSLGPTRGELFF
-,TRBD2,TRBV6-5,TRBJ2-3,TGTGCCAGCAGTTACTCAGGGAGGGGAGATACGCAGTATTTT,CASSYSGRGDTQYF
many,-,TRBV4-2,TRBJ2-7,TGTGCCAGCAGCCAAGGGGTACAAGATCAGTACTTC,CASSQGVQDQYF
few,-,TRBV7-6,TRBJ2-1,TGTGCCAGCAGCCCCGTGGGGGGCCGATACAATGAGCAGTTCTTC,CASSPVGGRYNEQFF
few,-,TRBV28,TRBJ1-5,TGTGCCAGCAGACGGGACCCCAATCAGCCCCAGCATTTT,CASRRDPNQPQHF
-,-,TRBV7-2,TRBJ2-4,TGTGCCAGCAGCTGGGACGGGGGAGAAAACATTCAGTACTTC,CASSWDGGENIQYF
many,-,TRBV19,TRBJ1-2,TGTGCCAGTAGTCCCAGACAGTACTATGGCTACACCTTC,CASSPRQYYGYTF
few,-,TRBV15,TRBJ2-7,TGTGCCGCCAGCGTACGGCGAGACGAGCAGTACTTC,CAASVRRDEQYF
few,TRBD1,TRBV5-1,TRBJ2-1,TGCGCCAGCAGCTGGCGGACAGGGGGCAATGAGCAGTTCTTC,CASSWRTGGNEQFF
few,TRBD2,TRBV5-4,TRBJ2-3,TGTGCCAGCAGCTTTGGGCTAGCGGGGGGGAGAGATACGCAGTATTTT,CASSFGLAGGRDTQYF
-,TRBD1,TRBV7-8,TRBJ1-2,TGTGCCAGCAGCTTGGGGGACAGTCCCTATGGCTACACCTTC,CASSLGDSPYGYTF